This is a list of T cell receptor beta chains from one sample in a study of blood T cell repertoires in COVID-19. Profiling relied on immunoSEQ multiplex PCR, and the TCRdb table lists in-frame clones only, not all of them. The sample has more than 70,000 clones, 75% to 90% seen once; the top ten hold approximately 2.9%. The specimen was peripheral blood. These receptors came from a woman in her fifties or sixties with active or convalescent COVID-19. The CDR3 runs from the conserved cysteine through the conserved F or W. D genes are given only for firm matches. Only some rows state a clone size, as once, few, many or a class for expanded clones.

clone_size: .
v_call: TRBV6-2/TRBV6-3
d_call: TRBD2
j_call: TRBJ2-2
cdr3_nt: TGTGCCAGCAGTCATCCGGGACTAGCGGGGGACTCCGGGGAGCTGTTTTTT
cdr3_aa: CASSHPGLAGDSGELFF

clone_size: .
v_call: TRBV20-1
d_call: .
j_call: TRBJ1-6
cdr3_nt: TGCAGTGCTAGTGCGGGGGGCCTTAATTCACCCCTCCACTTT
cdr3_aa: CSASAGGLNSPLHF

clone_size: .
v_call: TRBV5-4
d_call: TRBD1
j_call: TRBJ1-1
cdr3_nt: TGTGCCAGCAGCTCAGGACAGGGGAACACTGAAGCTTTCTTT
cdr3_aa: CASSSGQGNTEAFF

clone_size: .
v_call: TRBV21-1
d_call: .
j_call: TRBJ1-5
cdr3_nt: TGTGCCAGCAGCAAAGGACGGGAGGGGGTCATGGGTCAGCCCCAGCATTTT
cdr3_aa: CASSKGREGVMGQPQHF

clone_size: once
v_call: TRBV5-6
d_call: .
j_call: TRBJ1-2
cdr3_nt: TGTGCCAGCAGCTTACCGGGAGGCTATGGCTACACCTTC
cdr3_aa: CASSLPGGYGYTF

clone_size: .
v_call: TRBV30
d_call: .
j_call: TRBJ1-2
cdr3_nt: TGTGCCCACCAGGGAAGTGGCTACACCTTC
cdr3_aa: CAHQGSGYTF

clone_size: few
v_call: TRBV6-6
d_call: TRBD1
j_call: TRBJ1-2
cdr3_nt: TGTGCCAGCACTATCCCGCAGGGGGGCCATGGCTACACCTTC
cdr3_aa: CASTIPQGGHGYTF

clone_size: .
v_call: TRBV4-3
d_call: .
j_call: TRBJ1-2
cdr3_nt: TGCGCCAGCAGCCAAGGGGCAATGGGGCCGGCTGGCTACACCTTC
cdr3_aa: CASSQGAMGPAGYTF

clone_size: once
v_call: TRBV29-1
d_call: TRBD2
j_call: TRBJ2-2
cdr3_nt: TGCAGCGTGGGGACTAGCGGGGCGAACACCGGGGAGCTGTTTTTT
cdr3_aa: CSVGTSGANTGELFF

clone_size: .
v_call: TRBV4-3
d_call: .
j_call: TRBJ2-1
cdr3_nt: TGCGCCAGCAGCCAACCCCATAAGCTGGGGGGTGAGCAGTTCTTC
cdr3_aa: CASSQPHKLGGEQFF

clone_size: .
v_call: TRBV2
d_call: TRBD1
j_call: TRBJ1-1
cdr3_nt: TGTGCCAGCAGAGAAGGGACAGCTGAAGCTTTCTTT
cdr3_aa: CASREGTAEAFF

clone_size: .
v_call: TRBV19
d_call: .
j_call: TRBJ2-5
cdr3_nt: TGTGCCAGTAGTATAGGGGAGGAACTAAACCAAGAGACCCAGTACTTC
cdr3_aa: CASSIGEELNQETQYF

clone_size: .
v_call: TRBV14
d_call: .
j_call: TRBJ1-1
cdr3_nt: TGTGCCAGCAGCCAAGATCCGGGTTGGACTGAAGCTTTCTTT
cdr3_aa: CASSQDPGWTEAFF

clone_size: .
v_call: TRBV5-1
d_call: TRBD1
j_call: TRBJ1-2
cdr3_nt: TGCGCCAGCAGCTTGGGACAGGGGTCTAACTATGGCTACACCTTC
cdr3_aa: CASSLGQGSNYGYTF

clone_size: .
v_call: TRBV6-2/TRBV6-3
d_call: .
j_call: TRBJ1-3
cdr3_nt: TGTGCCAGCAGTCGTAATAGGGAGGGCGATGGAAACACCATATATTTT
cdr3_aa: CASSRNREGDGNTIYF

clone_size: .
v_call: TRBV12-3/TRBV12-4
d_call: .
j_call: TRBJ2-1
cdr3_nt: TGTGCCAGCAGTAGCGAGCTCTACAATGAGCAGTTCTTC
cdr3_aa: CASSSELYNEQFF

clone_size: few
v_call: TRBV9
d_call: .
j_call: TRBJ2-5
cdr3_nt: TGTGCCAGCAGCCCCCGTTGGGGGGAAGGAGCCCAAGAGACCCAGTACTTC
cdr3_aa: CASSPRWGEGAQETQYF

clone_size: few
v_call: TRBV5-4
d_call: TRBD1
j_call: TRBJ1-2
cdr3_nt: TGTGCCAGCAGCTTGGGCGGGACAGGGGGCCACTATGGCTACACCTTC
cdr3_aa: CASSLGGTGGHYGYTF

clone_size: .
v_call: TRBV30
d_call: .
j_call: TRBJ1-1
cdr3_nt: TGTGCCTGGAGTGAAGGGGATTTTGAAGCTTTCTTT
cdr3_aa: CAWSEGDFEAFF

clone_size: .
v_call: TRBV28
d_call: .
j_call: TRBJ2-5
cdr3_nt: TGTGCCAGCAGTTTCGGGAACGAAGGGGAGACCCAGTACTTC
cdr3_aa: CASSFGNEGETQYF

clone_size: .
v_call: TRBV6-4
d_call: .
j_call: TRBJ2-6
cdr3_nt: TGTGCCAGTAAACAGGGTATGGCGGCCAACGTCCTGACTTTC
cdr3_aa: CASKQGMAANVLTF

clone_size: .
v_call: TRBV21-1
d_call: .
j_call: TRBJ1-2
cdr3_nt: TGTGCCAGCAGCAACGGTCTAGGGGGACAGGGTCGTTATGGCTACACCTTC
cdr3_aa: CASSNGLGGQGRYGYTF

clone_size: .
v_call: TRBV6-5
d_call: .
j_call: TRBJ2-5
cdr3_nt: TGTGCCAGCAGGACAGGTGGGGAGACCCAGTACTTC
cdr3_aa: CASRTGGETQYF

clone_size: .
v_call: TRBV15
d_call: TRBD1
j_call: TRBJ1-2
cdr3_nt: TGTGCCACCAGCAGTGCATTTGGGACAGAGTACTATGGCTACACCTTC
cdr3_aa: CATSSAFGTEYYGYTF

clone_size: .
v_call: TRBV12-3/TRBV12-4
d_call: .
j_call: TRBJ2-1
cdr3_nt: TGTGCCAGCAGTTTTCAGGGAAAAAGTGAGCAGTTCTTC
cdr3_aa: CASSFQGKSEQFF

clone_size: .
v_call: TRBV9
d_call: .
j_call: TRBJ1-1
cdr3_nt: TGTGCCAGCAGCGTAGGGCAGGGTAGAAACACTGAAGCTTTCTTT
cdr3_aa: CASSVGQGRNTEAFF

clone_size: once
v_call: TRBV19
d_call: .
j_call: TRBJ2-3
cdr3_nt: TGTGCCAGTACCCCTCTCATCGGGGGTGGAGGAACGCAGTATTTT
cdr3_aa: CASTPLIGGGGTQYF

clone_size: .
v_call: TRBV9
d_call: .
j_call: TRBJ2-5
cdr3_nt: TGTGCCAGCAGCGTAGACCGGGAGTGGGAGACCCAGTACTTC
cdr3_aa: CASSVDREWETQYF

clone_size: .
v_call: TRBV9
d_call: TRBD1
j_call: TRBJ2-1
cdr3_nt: TGTGCCAGCAGCCCAGGACAGGGGGACAATGAGCAGTTCTTC
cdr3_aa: CASSPGQGDNEQFF

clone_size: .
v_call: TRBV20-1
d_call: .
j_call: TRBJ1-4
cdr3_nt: TGCAGTGTTCAGGGTGAAAAACTGTTTTTT
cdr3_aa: CSVQGEKLFF

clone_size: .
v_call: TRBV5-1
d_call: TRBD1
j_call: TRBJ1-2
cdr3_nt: TGCGCCAGCAGCTTTATTGGGACAGGGGAAGTTTCCATCCCCTACACCTTC
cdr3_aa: CASSFIGTGEVSIPYTF

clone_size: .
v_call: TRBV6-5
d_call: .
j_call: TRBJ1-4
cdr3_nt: TGTGCCAGCGAACAGGGTTATGGTAATGAAAAACTGTTTTTT
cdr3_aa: CASEQGYGNEKLFF

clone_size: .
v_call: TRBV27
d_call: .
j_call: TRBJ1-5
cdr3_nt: TGTGCCAGCAGTTTACTCTCTACAGGGTTGATTCAGCCCCAGCATTTT
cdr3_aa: CASSLLSTGLIQPQHF

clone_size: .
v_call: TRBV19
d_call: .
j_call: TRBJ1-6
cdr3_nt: TGTGCCAGTAGCCTCAACACCCTGCCGGGGGATAATTCACCCCTCCACTTT
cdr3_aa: CASSLNTLPGDNSPLHF

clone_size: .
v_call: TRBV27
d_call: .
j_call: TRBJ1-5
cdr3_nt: TGTGCCAGCAGTTTATCCTTCTCTAATCAGCCCCAGCATTTT
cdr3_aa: CASSLSFSNQPQHF

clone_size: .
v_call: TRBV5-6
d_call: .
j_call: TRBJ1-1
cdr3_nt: TGTGCCAGCAGCTTGGTCGGTATAGCTACCAACACTGAAGCTTTCTTT
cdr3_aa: CASSLVGIATNTEAFF

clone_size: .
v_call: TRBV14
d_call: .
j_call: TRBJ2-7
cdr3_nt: TGTGCCAGCAGCACCCAGGGAACCTACGAGCAGTACTTC
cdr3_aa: CASSTQGTYEQYF

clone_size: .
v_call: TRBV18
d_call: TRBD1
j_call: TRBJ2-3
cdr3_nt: TGTGCCAGCTCACAGGGGACAGGGAGGTCAGATACGCAGTATTTT
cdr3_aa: CASSQGTGRSDTQYF

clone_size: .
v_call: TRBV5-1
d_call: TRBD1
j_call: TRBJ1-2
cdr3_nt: TGCGCCAGCAGCCCGGGACAGGGGGCCTATGGCTACACCTTC
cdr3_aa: CASSPGQGAYGYTF

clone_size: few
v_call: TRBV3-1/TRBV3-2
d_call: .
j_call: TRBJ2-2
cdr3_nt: TGTGCCAGCAGCCAAGCAGGGGTCACCGGGGAGCTGTTTTTT
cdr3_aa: CASSQAGVTGELFF

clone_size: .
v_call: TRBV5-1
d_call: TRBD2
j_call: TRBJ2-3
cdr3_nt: TGCGCCAGCAGCTTGGCAGCGGGGGGCACAGATACGCAGTATTTT
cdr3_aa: CASSLAAGGTDTQYF

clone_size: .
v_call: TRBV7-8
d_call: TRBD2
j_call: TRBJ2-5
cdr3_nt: TGTGCCAGCAGCGGAGGACTAGTATTAGAGACCCAGTACTTC
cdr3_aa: CASSGGLVLETQYF

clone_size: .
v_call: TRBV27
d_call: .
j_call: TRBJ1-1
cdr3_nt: TGTGCCAGCAGGGCCACGGGCGCGGGGACTGAAGCTTTCTTT
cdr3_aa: CASRATGAGTEAFF

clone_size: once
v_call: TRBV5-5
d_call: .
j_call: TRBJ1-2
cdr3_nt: TGTGCCAGCAGCTTTGACCTACAGGTTGGTGGCCACGGCTACACCTTC
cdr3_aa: CASSFDLQVGGHGYTF

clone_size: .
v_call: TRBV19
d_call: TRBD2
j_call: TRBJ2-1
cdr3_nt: TGTGCCAGTAGTTTCGCGGGGGGCCGGAGGAATGAGCAGTTCTTC
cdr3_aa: CASSFAGGRRNEQFF

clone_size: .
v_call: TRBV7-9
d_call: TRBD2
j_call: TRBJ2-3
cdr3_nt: TGTGCCAGCAGCTTAGCGGGGACTAGCGGGGGGCCTTCCACAGATACGCAGTATTTT
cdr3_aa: CASSLAGTSGGPSTDTQYF

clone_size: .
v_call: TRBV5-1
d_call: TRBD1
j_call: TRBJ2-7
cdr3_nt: TGCGCCAGCAGCCCGACAGGGGATTACGAGCAGTACTTC
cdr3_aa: CASSPTGDYEQYF

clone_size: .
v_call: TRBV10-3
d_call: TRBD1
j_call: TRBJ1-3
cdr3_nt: TGTGCCATCATGCCCGGGACAGGGGTGAACACCATATATTTT
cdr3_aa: CAIMPGTGVNTIYF

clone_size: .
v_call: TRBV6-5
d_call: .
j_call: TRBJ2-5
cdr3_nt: TGTGCCAGCAGGATTGAGGGTGCGGAGACCCAGTACTTC
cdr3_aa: CASRIEGAETQYF

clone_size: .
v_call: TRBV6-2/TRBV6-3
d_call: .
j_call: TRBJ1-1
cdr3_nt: TGTGCCAGCAGTTACTCGGGGGGATTGAACACTGAAGCTTTCTTT
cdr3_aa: CASSYSGGLNTEAFF

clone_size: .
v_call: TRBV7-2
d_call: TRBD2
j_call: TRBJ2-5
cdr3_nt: TGTGCCAGCAGCTTCCTTGGCGGGGGACTACAAGAGACCCAGTACTTC
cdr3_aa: CASSFLGGGLQETQYF

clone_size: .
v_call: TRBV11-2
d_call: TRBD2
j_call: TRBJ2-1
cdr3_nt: TGTGCCAGCAGCTGGGCTAGCGGGGGCTACAATGAGCAGTTCTTC
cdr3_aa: CASSWASGGYNEQFF

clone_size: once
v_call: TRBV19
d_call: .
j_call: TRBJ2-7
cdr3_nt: TGTGCCAGTAGTATCCAGGGCCCGGGCTACGAGCAGTACTTC
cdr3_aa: CASSIQGPGYEQYF

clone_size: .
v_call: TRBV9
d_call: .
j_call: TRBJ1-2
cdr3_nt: TGTGCCAGCAGCTCCGCCTTTTCCGGGGGCTACACCTTC
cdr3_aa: CASSSAFSGGYTF